Following are 27 T cell receptor beta chains from one sample sequenced in a study of blood T cell repertoires in COVID-19. Assay: immunoSEQ multiplex PCR; the TCRdb copy retains only in-frame clones and omits some. The profile covers approximately 97,000 clones, with 90% appearing a single time and 1.7% taken by the ten largest. Sequencing was performed on peripheral blood. The receptors derive from a man aged 55 to 70 with acute or convalescent COVID-19.

The chain has TRBV15 and TRBJ1-1; D is unclear. Trimming pared 3 bases from V and 4 bases from J, leaving 12 bases between. CDR1 and CDR2 from the germline V gene are LNHNV and YYDKDF (reference sequence). The CDR3 is made up of 14 amino acids. The CDR3 nucleotides are TGTGCCACCAGCAGGGCTGTTTTTGGCACTGAAGCTTTCTTT. It yields the protein CATSRAVFGTEAFF.

The rearrangement links TRBV6-5 to TRBJ1-1, with TRBD1 matching 7 bases. V shed 7 bases, J shed 4 bases, and the junction held 6 bases outside the gene matches. Germline V gene data show CDR1 as MNHEY and CDR2 as SVGAGI. The CDR3 extends over 13 amino acids. The CDR3 nucleotides are TGTGCCAGCACGGTAGGGGGCTTCACTGAAGCTTTCTTT. Encoded protein: CASTVGGFTEAFF.

V usage is TRBV4-1 and J usage is TRBJ2-1; 8 bases are shared with TRBD2. Germline CDR1 and CDR2: MGHRA and YSYEKL. Trimming took 0 bases from V and 6 from J; bases not matched to a gene: 7. This CDR3 has 16 residues. CDR3 residues: CASSQDEAGGFNEQFF. The CDR3 DNA sequence: TGCGCCAGCAGCCAAGATGAGGCGGGGGGCTTCAATGAGCAGTTCTTC.

This clone showed up just a few times. The rearrangement joins TRBV12-3 or TRBV12-4 to TRBJ1-1; possible D gene TRBD1, 6 bases. The CDR3 spans 13 residues. The V end lost 6 bases, the J end lost 4 bases, and 12 bases lay between the germline ends. In nucleotides, the CDR3 is TGTGCCAGCAGCCTCACAGGGTTCACTGAAGCTTTCTTT. Its protein is CASSLTGFTEAFF.

This clone came up once. The CDR3 spells CASSSAGSAGNTIYF. DNA of the CDR3: TGTGCCAGCAGCTCTGCCGGGTCAGCTGGAAACACCATATATTTT. V gene TRBV7-9 combines with J gene TRBJ1-3; D is unresolved. This CDR3 spans 15 amino acids. Trimming took off 4 bases at V and 2 bases at J, with 12 bases between the two ends. The germline V gene encodes CDR1 SEHNR and CDR2 FQNEAQ (reference sequence). The entire variable domain, with the rest obtained from reference TRBV7-9 and TRBJ1-3, is as follows: DTGVSQNPRHKITKRGQNVTFRCDPISEHNRLYWYRQTLGQGPEFLTYFQNEAQLEKSRLLSDRFSAERPKGSFSTLEIQRTEQGDSAMYLCASSSAGSAGNTIYFGEGSWLTVV.

V and J are TRBV6-5 and TRBJ1-2, with D possibly matching TRBD1 (6 bases). This CDR3 is 12 amino acids long. Germline V gives CDR1 MNHEY, CDR2 SVGAGI. V lost 2 bases to trimming and J lost 6 bases, with 7 bases between them. Here the CDR3 DNA reads TGTGCCAGCAGTTACAGGGGGAATGGCTACACCTTC. Residues: CASSYRGNGYTF.

J is TRBJ2-3 and V is TRBV5-1, with TRBD2 matching over 7 bases. This CDR3 comprises 15 residues. Trimming at V came to 4 bases and at J to 1 base, leaving 6 bases not matched to a gene. The V gene's germline CDR1 is SGHRS and CDR2 YFSETQ. This CDR3 is CASSVLAMGTDTQYF. CDR3 in DNA: TGCGCCAGCAGCGTACTAGCGATGGGCACAGATACGCAGTATTTT.

This chain connects TRBV7-9 to TRBJ1-1; TRBD1 agrees at 7 bases. The trim removed 3 bases at V and 5 bases at J, leaving 9 bases unmatched. The germline V gene encodes CDR1 SEHNR and CDR2 FQNEAQ (reference sequence). There are 15 residues in the CDR3. The CDR3 region is CASSFAGGRGTEAFF. CDR3 coding DNA: TGTGCCAGCAGCTTCGCGGGGGGCAGGGGGACTGAAGCTTTCTTT.

The V call is TRBV6-5, the J call TRBJ1-2; 7 bases align to TRBD1. CDR3 length: 15 residues. Germline assignment: CDR1 MNHEY and CDR2 SVGAGI. V shed 6 bases, J shed 5 bases, and the junction held 12 bases outside the gene matches. CDR3 sequence reads: CASRTNRDSAYGYTF. Written as DNA, the CDR3 is TGTGCCAGCAGAACTAACCGGGACAGCGCGTATGGCTACACCTTC.

In its sample, this clone was seen a few times. The V gene is TRBV9, the J gene TRBJ2-7; a weak D match, TRBD1 (6 bases). Trimming left V 2 bases short and J 4 bases short, with 13 bases between. The CDR3 is 14 residues long. Germline-derived CDR1 and CDR2 are SGDLS and YYNGEE. Here the CDR3 reads CASSVSGTPYEQYF. Written as DNA, the CDR3 is TGTGCCAGCAGCGTCTCCGGGACACCTTACGAGCAGTACTTC. Supplemented by reference TRBV9 and TRBJ2-7, the full variable domain reads DSGVTQTPKHLITATGQRVTLRCSPRSGDLSVYWYQQSLDQGLQFLIQYYNGEERAKGNILERFSAQQFPDLHSELNLSSLELGDSALYFCASSVSGTPYEQYFGPGTRLTVT.

The chain links TRBV19 to TRBJ1-2; a weak D match, TRBD1 (5 bases). V was trimmed by 5 bases and J by 8 bases, leaving 18 bases between them. The CDR3 contains 14 residues. Per the germline V gene, CDR1 is LNHDA and CDR2 is SQIVND (reference sequence). DNA of the CDR3: TGTGCCAGTAGTCCCGTCCAGGGAGGATTGGGCTACACCTTC. Translation gives CASSPVQGGLGYTF. Drawing the rest from reference TRBV19 and TRBJ1-2, the complete variable domain is DGGITQSPKYLFRKEGQNVTLSCEQNLNHDAMYWYRQDPGQGLRLIYYSQIVNDFQKGDIAEGYSVSREKKESFPLTVTSAQKNPTAFYLCASSPVQGGLGYTFGSGTRLTVV.

This rearrangement joins TRBV19 to TRBJ2-1; a weak D match, TRBD2 (6 bases). The CDR3 length is 14 residues. Trimming removed 5 bases from V and 3 bases from J, with 11 bases in between. Per the germline V gene, CDR1 is LNHDA and CDR2 is SQIVND (reference sequence). The CDR3 DNA reads TGTGCCAGTAGTGGCCTAGCGAACTACAATGAGCAGTTCTTC. This sequence encodes CASSGLANYNEQFF.

The genes are TRBV30 and TRBJ1-1, with D possibly matching TRBD1 (6 bases). Germline V lookup: CDR1 GTSNPN, CDR2 SVGIG (reference sequence). Trimming stripped 3 bases from V and 1 base from J, with 12 bases between. The CDR3 runs to 14 residues. CDR3 in DNA: TGTGCCTGGAGCTGGACAGTTCGGAACACTGAAGCTTTCTTT. This encodes CAWSWTVRNTEAFF.

The rearrangement uses TRBV6-5 and TRBJ1-5; 7 nucleotides align to TRBD1. J was trimmed by 7 bases and V by 2 bases; bases with no gene match: 5. The CDR3 has 14 residues. The germline gives CDR1 MNHEY, CDR2 SVGAGI. This CDR3 is CASSYGQGVQPQHF. DNA of the CDR3: TGTGCCAGCAGTTACGGGCAGGGGGTCCAGCCCCAGCATTTT.

This chain links TRBV7-2 with TRBJ1-2; D may be TRBD1 (6 bases). Deletions cut 1 base from V and 1 base from J, with 7 bases between. The germline CDR1 and CDR2 sequences are SGHTA and FQGNSA. The CDR3 loop spans 14 amino acids. CDR3 amino acids: CASSLGGGNYGYTF. CDR3 coding DNA: TGTGCCAGCAGCTTAGGAGGGGGTAACTATGGCTACACCTTC. Full variable domain (remainder filled in from reference TRBV7-2 and TRBJ1-2): GAGVSQSPSNKVTEKGKDVELRCDPISGHTALYWYRQSLGQGLEFLIYFQGNSAPDKSGLPSDRFSAERTGGSVSTLTIQRTQQEDSAVYLCASSLGGGNYGYTFGSGTRLTVV.

The rearrangement links TRBV11-2 to TRBJ1-2; TRBD1 matches at 9 bases. This CDR3 is built from 13 residues. Germline lookup yields CDR1 SGHAT and CDR2 FQNNGV. J was trimmed by 5 bases and V by 5 bases; bases with no gene match: 3. Written as DNA, the CDR3 is TGTGCCAGCAGCCCCGGGACAGGGTATGGCTACACCTTC. The encoded protein is CASSPGTGYGYTF.

J is TRBJ1-2 and V is TRBV19; the D gene is possibly TRBD1 (6 bases). The CDR3 contains 16 residues. Trimming took 7 bases from V and 4 from J, leaving 22 bases between them. CDR1 is LNHDA, CDR2 SQIVND, per germline (reference sequence). The CDR3 DNA reads as TGTGCCAGTAAGAAGGAGGAACAGGGTGGCTCCTATGGCTACACCTTC. This sequence encodes CASKKEEQGGSYGYTF.

The chain joins TRBV18 to TRBJ1-1, with TRBD1 matching 9 bases. Germline values: CDR1 KGHSH, CDR2 LQKENI. Losses at the gene ends were 4 bases for V and 1 base for J; bases not matched to a gene: 4. CDR3 size: 15 residues. DNA for the CDR3: TGTGCCAGCTCACTGGACAGGGGCCCGAACACTGAAGCTTTCTTT. Its translation: CASSLDRGPNTEAFF.

The chain uses TRBV5-1 and TRBJ1-5; 7 positions agree with TRBD1. CDR3 length: 14 residues. Germline V CDR1 and CDR2: SGHRS, YFSETQ. V lost 4 bases and J lost 3; bases outside the gene matches: 4. CDR3 loop: CASSTGQPNQPQHF. CDR3 coding DNA: TGCGCCAGCAGCACGGGACAGCCCAATCAGCCCCAGCATTTT.

V gene TRBV5-4 combines with J gene TRBJ1-2, with a tentative D call TRBD1 (6 bases). CDR3 length: 13 residues. Germline values: CDR1 SGHNT, CDR2 YYREEE (reference sequence). V was cut by 2 bases and J by 12 bases, with 17 bases left in between. This CDR3 is CASSFEQGGGNTF. CDR3 DNA sequence: TGTGCCAGCAGCTTTGAACAGGGAGGGGGAAACACCTTC.

This chain joins TRBV2 and TRBJ1-5, with D unresolved. The ends were cut back, 4 bases at V and 2 bases at J, with 9 bases in the middle. The CDR3 sequence is 14 residues long. Germline assignment: CDR1 SNHLY and CDR2 FYNNEI. CDR3 protein: CASSVTVRNQPQHF. CDR3 DNA sequence: TGTGCCAGCAGTGTAACAGTACGCAATCAGCCCCAGCATTTT. The complete variable domain, with remaining parts taken from reference TRBV2 and TRBJ1-5, reads EPEVTQTPSHQVTQMGQEVILRCVPISNHLYFYWYRQILGQKVEFLVSFYNNEISEKSEIFDDQFSVERPDGSNFTLKIRSTKLEDSAMYFCASSVTVRNQPQHFGDGTRLSIL.

This chain links TRBV5-6 with TRBJ1-1; D unclear. Germline CDR1 reads SGHDT; CDR2 reads YYEEEE. V was cut by 4 bases and J by 3 bases, with 13 bases left in between. The CDR3 has 14 residues. For the CDR3, the DNA is TGTGCCAGCAGCCCGAGAGGTACGGACACTGAAGCTTTCTTT. This translates into CASSPRGTDTEAFF.

This chain links TRBV12-5 with TRBJ2-7, with unresolved D. This CDR3 region has 14 residues. The germline V and J ends were trimmed by 1 base and 3 bases, with 10 bases remaining between them. In germline, CDR1 is LGHNT, CDR2 FRNRAP. The CDR3 is CASGLGPGYYEQYF. The CDR3 coding sequence is TGTGCTAGTGGTTTGGGCCCAGGATACTACGAGCAGTACTTC.

The chain employs TRBV5-1 and TRBJ2-3, with D perhaps TRBD2 (6 bases). V was trimmed by 3 bases and J by 0 bases, leaving 8 bases between them. The CDR3 length is 14 residues. Germline loops: CDR1 SGHRS, CDR2 YFSETQ. The CDR3 is CASSSGESTDTQYF. The CDR3, as DNA: TGCGCCAGCAGCTCGGGGGAGAGCACAGATACGCAGTATTTT.

The CDR3 loop reads CASSQEGGTSTDTQYF. The CDR3 nucleotides are TGTGCCAGCAGCCAAGAAGGGGGCACCTCCACAGATACGCAGTATTTT. The genes are TRBV4-2 and TRBJ2-3, with 7 bases identical to TRBD1. Germline V gene lookup returns CDR1 LGHNA and CDR2 YNFKEQ. After removal of 0 bases from V and 2 bases from J, the junction contained 5 bases not matched to a gene. The CDR3 has 16 residues.

This chain connects TRBV7-8 to TRBJ1-5; 7 nucleotides line up with TRBD1. In germline, CDR1 is SGHVS, CDR2 FQNEAQ. V shed 5 bases, J shed 1 base, and the junction held 5 bases outside the gene matches. The CDR3 is 15 amino acids. CDR3 nucleotides: TGTGCCAGCAGCGCGCCGGGACAGAGCAATCAGCCCCAGCATTTT. It yields the protein CASSAPGQSNQPQHF.

V usage is TRBV4-1 and J usage is TRBJ2-3; TRBD2 aligns across 12 bases. V lost 7 bases and J lost 0; bases outside the gene matches: 5. The CDR3 length is 16 residues. The germline gives CDR1 MGHRA, CDR2 YSYEKL. CDR3 DNA sequence: TGCGCCAGCACCGCCGGGACTAGCGGGAGCACAGATACGCAGTATTTT. Translated: CASTAGTSGSTDTQYF.